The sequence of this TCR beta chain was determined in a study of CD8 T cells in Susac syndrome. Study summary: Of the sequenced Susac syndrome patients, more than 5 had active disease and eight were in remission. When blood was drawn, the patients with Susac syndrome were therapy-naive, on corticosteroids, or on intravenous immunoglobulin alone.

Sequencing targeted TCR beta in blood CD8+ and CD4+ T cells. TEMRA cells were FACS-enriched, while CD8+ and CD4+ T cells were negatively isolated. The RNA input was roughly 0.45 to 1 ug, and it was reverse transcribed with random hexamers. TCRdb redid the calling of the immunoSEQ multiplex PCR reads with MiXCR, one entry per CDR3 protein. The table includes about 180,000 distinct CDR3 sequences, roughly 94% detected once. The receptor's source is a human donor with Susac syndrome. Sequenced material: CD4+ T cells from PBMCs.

CDR3 residues: CSARGELNTEAFF. The CDR3 DNA follows: TGCAGTGCTAGAGGGGAGTTGAACACTGAAGCTTTCTTT. The chain uses TRBV20-1 and TRBJ1-1; the D is unclear. V was pared by 1 base and J by 0 bases, with 6 bases between. The CDR3 consists of 13 residues. Germline assignment: CDR1 DFQATT and CDR2 SNEGSKA (reference sequence).